This TCR beta chain was retrieved from a study of shared clonotypes between healthy human individuals. Findings of the study overall: At large depth, rarefaction still showed sorted-subset sequencing to be incomplete.

There were no recent acute infections or vaccinations among the donors, who were healthy HIV-negative adults. In regard to this clone: Its antigen is unidentified.

Per germline, CDR1 MNHEY and CDR2 SVGAGI. J gave up 1 base and V 2 bases, and 6 bases lay outside the gene matches. This CDR3 comprises 16 residues. In the source study's methods: ImmunoSEQ junction-only sequences lacked quality scores, so their filtering differed. TCRdb's copy holds only in-frame clones and misses some; the assay was immunoSEQ multiplex PCR. The D gene and trimming were derived from the DNA, and the V and J assignments and clone size from that table. This sample has about 110,000 clones, with about 63% found just once. This chain links TRBV6-5 with TRBJ2-3; 7 nucleotides align to TRBD2. The sequenced material came from memory CD8+ T cells sorted from blood. Described subset: CD45RO+ cells pooled with CCR7-negative TemRA cells. This receptor was taken from a woman aged 30 to 39 in good health. The CDR3 is CASSYLRETGTDTQYF. In DNA form, the CDR3 reads TGTGCCAGCAGTTACCTGCGGGAGACTGGCACAGATACGCAGTATTTT.